This TCR beta chain was captured by sequencing in a study of cytomegalovirus exposure and HLA in healthy donors. The repertoire was sequenced with immunoSEQ multiplex PCR; TCRdb's copy has only in-frame clones and lacks some. The data hold approximately 60,000 clones, with 90% observed a single time. Whole-study results and caveats: Researchers counted over 150 TCR beta chains as cytomegalovirus-associated. Reports indicated that the classifier achieved high specificity and sensitivity in diagnosing cytomegalovirus status.

This CDR3 comprises 15 residues. After removal of 4 bases from V and 8 bases from J, the junction contained 9 bases not matched to a gene. Looked up from germline, CDR1 is SGHKS and CDR2 is YYEKEE (reference sequence). It was the roughly 110-subject validation cohort, separate from the 666-subject first cohort, to which the donors belonged. As concerns this clone: The antigen is not known.

The gene calls are TRBV5-5 and TRBJ2-1; TRBD2 matches at 10 bases. The TCR sequence derives from a young man in good health and CMV-seronegative. Sequencing was performed on PBMCs. CDR3 sequence: CASSRGPSGSYEQFF. As DNA, the CDR3 is TGTGCCAGCAGCCGTGGGCCTAGCGGGAGTTATGAGCAGTTCTTC.